Reported below is one T cell receptor beta chain. Its recognized antigen is unknown. It has no much larger one-base neighbor in the sample; base qualities were not kept. This record belongs to a study of graft-versus-host responses after intestinal transplantation (dated by TCRdb to 2020 to 2022). About the full investigation: Multivisceral, liver-intestinal, or isolated intestinal transplants were received by the recipients. Every recipient was given anti-thymocyte globulin induction, then maintenance tacrolimus and steroids for approximately 3 years. After intestinal transplantation, graft-versus-host and host-versus-graft alloreactive T cell clones were followed in the graft, circulation and bone marrow using bulk TCR-beta CDR3 sequencing. Alloreactive clones were identified by sequencing pre-transplant mixed lymphocyte reaction products and comparing them with unstimulated pre-transplant donor and recipient T cells. The cohort enrolled 20 to 30 intestinal transplant recipients, one of whom was a retransplant, and a few patients without pretransplant specimens were excluded. Donor T cell macrochimerism was defined as a peak of at least 4% donor T cells among recipient peripheral blood mononuclear cells. Rather than being sequenced by the commercial service, samples from a few later patients were sequenced in-house on an Illumina MiSeq and processed with MiXCR.

Broad study findings and their caveats: Early after transplant, peak levels of circulating GvH clones were found to be associated with declines in HvG clones. The conclusions were limited by the relatively low number and heterogeneity of the intestinal transplant patients. In the allografts of patients with donor T cell macrochimerism, GvH to HvG T cell clonal ratios were high. GvH clones turned up in recipient bone marrow, with some appearing earlier in ileal mucosa or blood, a pattern consistent with an intestinal mucosal origin.

Library generation was performed with the immunoSEQ multiplex PCR assay. For most patients, genomic DNA was isolated with the Qiagen DNeasy Blood and Tissue Kit and sent frozen to Adaptive Biotechnologies for TCR sequencing. Adaptive Biotechnologies carried out high-throughput TCR-beta CDR3 sequencing of genomic DNA for most patients. Turning to the authors' computational methods: TCR sequencing data were retrieved from Adaptive's ImmunoSEQ software for 15 to 20 patients, whereas a few other patients were processed with MiXCR and VDJtools. CD4 versus CD8 sorting errors were corrected by removing sequences found in both subsets at a frequency ratio below 5:1. Because the origin of CDR3 nucleotide sequences shared between donor and recipient could not be assigned, those sequences were removed. At least 2-fold expansion over unstimulated cells and a minimum CFSE-low frequency of 0.002% (template counts) or 0.001% (read counts) were required for clones to be classified as alloreactive. Clones were considered mappable if detected in sequenced pre-transplant spleen, lymph node, or MLR CFSE-low populations of the donor or recipient. Cumulative frequency of alloreactive clones was calculated as a percentage of all sequences weighted by copy number. TCRdb retrieved this table from immuneACCESS and kept in-frame rearrangements only. Not all clones are present; in checked studies, unresolved V genes account for under half, and no reason is known for the remainder. That table furnishes V, J and clone size, whereas the DNA furnished D and trimming. Counted in this sample were about 39,000 clones; roughly 96% of them appeared once. The ten largest make up 0.22% of the sample.

The time point tag for this specimen amounts to: cells obtained before transplantation from donor or recipient. CD3+CD4+ and CD3+CD8+ populations were FACS-sorted from unstimulated pre-transplant donor and recipient cells taken from spleen or lymph nodes. The receptor's source is a human donor who was the organ donor for an intestinal transplant. The starting material was unstimulated CD8+ T cells sorted from spleen or lymph node cells, obtained before transplant.

Here the CDR3 is given as CASSEGQGGEKLFF. The DNA reads as follows: TGTGCCAGCAGCGAGGGACAGGGTGGAGAAAAACTGTTTTTT. The V gene is TRBV9 and the J gene is TRBJ1-4; the central 9 bases match TRBD1. The CDR3 measures 14 amino acids from cysteine to phenylalanine. The only DNA kept is the CDR3, 42 bases in frame from the first base. In the germline V gene, CDR1 corresponds to SGDLS and CDR2 to YYNGEE. The V end gives up 3 bases and the J end 8 bases, leaving 5 bases in the junction not matched to a gene.